The 32 T cell receptor beta chains reported below all come from one sample, sequenced in a study of CD8 T cells in ankylosing spondylitis. TCRdb itself ran the 5' RACE reads through MiXCR, one entry per CDR3 protein. Of roughly 240,000 distinct CDR3 sequences listed, under 8.5% are singletons. The sample consisted of blood, either unsorted or a sorted T cell fraction (not recorded which). These receptors all come from a female donor with ankylosing spondylitis or in good health (not recorded which).

This clonotype appeared many times. The genes are TRBV10-3 and TRBJ2-2; D might be TRBD1 (6 bases). Germline CDR1 and CDR2: ENHRY and SYGVKD. With 4 bases removed from V and 6 bases from J, the gap between germline ends came to 9 bases. The CDR3 length is 13 residues. CDR3 DNA sequence: TGTGCCATCAGTGCACAGGGCTCCGGGGAGCTGTTTTTT. Protein: CAISAQGSGELFF.

As to this clonotype: Given a much more abundant clone one base away, this may be a read error. The chain joins TRBV7-2 to TRBJ2-1, with 13 positions matching TRBD2. Per germline, CDR1 SGHTA and CDR2 FQGNSA. Trimming took 6 bases from V and 9 from J; bases not matched to a gene: 8. CDR3 size: 15 residues. The CDR3, as DNA: TGTGCCAGCAGATCGACTAGCGGGGGGATCAGTGAGCAGTTCTTC. It specifies CASRSTSGGISEQFF.

Notes on this clonotype: Being one base from a much bigger clone, this may be a read error. The chain links TRBV20-1 to TRBJ2-7, with D possibly being TRBD2 (6 bases). This CDR3 is built from 17 residues. Germline V gene lookup returns CDR1 DFQATT and CDR2 SNEGSKA (reference sequence). The V end was cut by 3 bases, the J end by 3 bases, with 24 bases between. As DNA, the CDR3 is TGCAGTGCTAGTGCTCGGGGGACGACACGAGGATTCTACGAGCAGTACTTC. This translates into CSASARGTTRGFYEQYF.

Of note for this clonotype: A much larger clonotype is one base distant, so this may be a read error. This chain connects TRBV5-1 to TRBJ2-1; 7 positions match TRBD1. Germline lookup yields CDR1 SGHRS and CDR2 YFSETQ. V lost 0 bases and J lost 8; bases outside the gene matches: 8. The CDR3 covers 15 residues. The CDR3 DNA reads as TGCGCCAGCAGCTTGGACGGGGCAGGGGGTGATGAGCAGTTCTTC. Amino acid sequence: CASSLDGAGGDEQFF.

This clonotype was counted many times. V gene TRBV9 combines with J gene TRBJ2-7, with D hard to call. Germline V lookup: CDR1 SGDLS, CDR2 YYNGEE. The V end lost 0 bases, the J end lost 4 bases, and 8 bases lay between the germline ends. The CDR3 is 13 residues long. The CDR3 nucleotides read TGTGCCAGCAGCGTAGCAGCTGGGTACGAGCAGTACTTC. It is translated as CASSVAAGYEQYF.

This clonotype appeared many times. The rearrangement uses TRBV5-1 and TRBJ2-5; D call uncertain. Between the trimmed V and J ends, which lost 3 bases and 5 bases, there was a span of 5 bases. Looked up from germline, CDR1 is SGHRS and CDR2 is YFSETQ. The CDR3 spans 11 residues. The CDR3 reads CASSWMETQYF. The CDR3 DNA sequence: TGCGCCAGCAGCTGGATGGAGACCCAGTACTTC.

As regards this clonotype: Since a much larger clone is just one base distant, this may be a read error. CDR3 loop: CTSSPVKDRLDIQYF. The CDR3 coding sequence is TGTACCAGCAGTCCCGTAAAGGACAGGTTGGACATTCAGTACTTC. The V and J genes are TRBV7-6 and TRBJ2-4, with 7 bases lining up with TRBD1. From germline, CDR1 is SGHVS and CDR2 FNYEAQ. The CDR3 consists of 15 residues.

This clonotype was seen many times. This chain connects TRBV29-1 to TRBJ2-1; D may be TRBD1 (6 bases). The V gene's germline CDR1 is SQVTM and CDR2 ANQGSEA. The CDR3 consists of 14 residues. Trimming took 0 bases from V and 4 from J, leaving 10 bases between them. In DNA form, the CDR3 reads TGCAGCGTTGAAGATCGGGACACATACAATGAGCAGTTCTTC. It yields the protein CSVEDRDTYNEQFF.

This clonotype has at least ten counts. V gene TRBV6-6 combines with J gene TRBJ1-1, with a tentative D call TRBD1 (5 bases). V was shortened by 2 bases and J by 6 bases, with 7 bases between the two germline ends. Germline V CDR1 and CDR2: MNHNY, SVGAGI (reference sequence). The CDR3 is made up of 12 amino acids. The CDR3 loop is CASSYVGAEAFF. The CDR3 region has the DNA TGTGCCAGCAGTTACGTGGGGGCTGAAGCTTTCTTT.

This clonotype occurred many times. CDR3 loop: CASSDGGNEQFF. CDR3 in DNA: TGTGCCAGCAGTGATGGGGGGAATGAGCAGTTCTTC. The chain carries TRBV25-1 and TRBJ2-1; TRBD2 might be the D (6 bases). Trimming pared 3 bases from V and 7 bases from J, leaving 7 bases between. The germline gives CDR1 MGHDK, CDR2 SYGVNS. This CDR3 comprises 12 residues.

This clonotype has more than one count but fewer than ten. A much larger clone is a single base away; this may be a read error. The genes are TRBV15 and TRBJ2-1; 8 nucleotides line up with TRBD2. CDR3 length: 12 residues. The V gene's germline CDR1 is LNHNV and CDR2 YYDKDF (reference sequence). The CDR3 protein is CAASGGRDEQFF. The CDR3, as DNA: TGTGCCGCCAGCGGGGGACGAGATGAGCAGTTCTTC.

This clonotype was seen only once. The chain is built from TRBV29-1 and TRBJ1-5, with D tentatively TRBD1 (6 bases). V lost 6 bases and J lost 5, with 17 bases in between. CDR1 is SQVTM, CDR2 ANQGSEA, per germline. This CDR3 region has 14 residues. The CDR3 is CSVRGGGGDQPQHF. The CDR3 nucleotides read TGCAGCGTACGGGGTGGAGGGGGGGATCAGCCCCAGCATTTT.

In this sample, this clonotype turned up once. A read error is possible here, since a much larger clone lies one base away. The V gene is TRBV7-9, the J gene TRBJ1-1, with D hard to call. Germline V gene lookup returns CDR1 SEHNR and CDR2 FQNEAQ (reference sequence). CDR3 size: 16 residues. V was shortened by 2 bases and J by 4 bases, with 17 bases between the two germline ends. This chain's CDR3 is CASSLRFGRMSTEAFF. The CDR3 nucleotides are TGTGCCAGCAGCTTAAGGTTTGGGCGGATGAGCACTGAAGCTTTCTTT.

This clonotype was recorded at least ten times. Written as DNA, the CDR3 is TGCGCCAGCAGTGAAAAACAGGGGTCCGACAATGAGCAGTTCTTC. It specifies CASSEKQGSDNEQFF. The rearrangement links TRBV10-2 to TRBJ2-1, with TRBD1 matching over 7 bases. J was trimmed by 5 bases and V by 3 bases; bases with no gene match: 7. The CDR3 is 15 residues long. Germline assignment: CDR1 WSHSY and CDR2 SAAADI.

This clonotype occurred many times. The chain recombines TRBV5-1 with TRBJ1-1; possibly TRBD1 for D (5 bases). The CDR3 spans 12 residues. V lost 5 bases and J lost 5, with 10 bases in between. Germline loops: CDR1 SGHRS, CDR2 YFSETQ. The CDR3 region is CASRGGKTEAFF. The DNA of the CDR3 is TGCGCCAGCAGGGGGGGGAAGACTGAAGCTTTCTTT.

This clonotype was recorded at least ten times. The rearrangement uses TRBV20-1 and TRBJ2-5; 7 positions agree with TRBD1. The V segment lost 5 bases and the J segment 2 bases; nucleotides outside the gene matches: 8. CDR3 length equals 14 residues. Germline V gives CDR1 DFQATT, CDR2 SNEGSKA (reference sequence). Here the CDR3 DNA reads TGCAGTGCTCCTGACAGGGTAGTTCAAGAGACCCAGTACTTC. This encodes CSAPDRVVQETQYF.

This clonotype was counted many times. V usage is TRBV20-1 and J usage is TRBJ2-1; 9 positions match TRBD2. CDR1 and CDR2 (germline): DFQATT, SNEGSKA (reference sequence). Trimming at V came to 6 bases and at J to 12 bases, leaving 6 bases not matched to a gene. The CDR3 contains 11 residues. Here the CDR3 reads CSAVAGGRQFF. In DNA form, the CDR3 reads TGCAGTGCCGTTGCGGGAGGGAGGCAGTTCTTC.

V is TRBV7-2 and J is TRBJ2-6; D is undetermined. V was trimmed by 6 bases and J by 0 bases, leaving 15 bases between them. The CDR3 is 17 amino acids. Germline assignment: CDR1 SGHTA and CDR2 FQGNSA. DNA for the CDR3: TGTGCCAGCAGTTTCTACCGGGTCCTCTCTGGGGCCAACGTCCTGACTTTC. Encoded protein: CASSFYRVLSGANVLTF.

Notes on this clonotype: A much larger clonotype is one base distant, so this may be a read error. V usage is TRBV20-1 and J usage is TRBJ1-5; 7 bases are a match to TRBD1. Trimming removed 1 base from V and 7 bases from J; junction bases left unmatched: 4. Germline CDR1 is DFQATT and CDR2 is SNEGSKA (reference sequence). The length of the CDR3 is 13 residues. The CDR3 sequence is CSARATGEQPQHF. The CDR3 region has the DNA TGCAGTGCTAGAGCTACAGGGGAACAGCCCCAGCATTTT.

With regard to this clonotype: One junction end disagrees with the germline gene, perhaps due to a read error. This chain connects TRBV7-9 to TRBJ2-7; no reliable D call. The CDR3 spans 11 residues. Germline CDR1 SEHNR, CDR2 FQNEAQ (reference sequence). The CDR3 protein is CTSSYSYEQYF. The CDR3 nucleotides read TGTACCAGCAGCTACTCCTACGAGCAGTACTTC.

This clonotype was seen ten or more times. V and J are TRBV24-1 and TRBJ2-1, with D possibly TRBD2 on 7 matching bases. Germline assignment: CDR1 KGHDR and CDR2 SFDVKD. CDR3 length equals 17 residues. V was shortened by 5 bases and J by 9 bases, with 25 bases between the two germline ends. The CDR3 is CATSATGSGGGKSEQFF. The CDR3 nucleotides read TGTGCCACCAGTGCAACAGGGAGTGGCGGGGGTAAAAGTGAGCAGTTCTTC.

There are many counts of this clonotype. This chain uses TRBV20-1 with TRBJ2-1; D not certain. Trimming left V 4 bases short and J 9 bases short, with 10 bases between. CDR3 length: 11 residues. Germline V gene sequence: CDR1 DFQATT, CDR2 SNEGSKA (reference sequence). The chain's CDR3 is CSATLAFEQFF. CDR3 bases: TGCAGTGCTACCTTAGCATTTGAGCAGTTCTTC.

This CDR3 is CASSLRGGSGQYF. As DNA, the CDR3 is TGTGCCAGCAGTCTCAGGGGGGGTTCTGGGCAGTACTTC. This chain links TRBV28 with TRBJ2-7; D is possibly TRBD1 or TRBD2 (7 bases each). The germline V and J ends were trimmed by 5 bases and 9 bases, with 17 bases remaining between them. The germline V gene has CDR1 MDHEN and CDR2 SYDVKM. This CDR3 contains 13 residues.

Note on this clonotype: A much larger clone differs by one base, so this may be a read error. The rearrangement uses TRBV20-1 and TRBJ2-1; weak D call: TRBD1 (8 bases). Deletions cut 3 bases from V and 7 bases from J, with 19 bases between. The germline V gene has CDR1 DFQATT and CDR2 SNEGSKA (reference sequence). The CDR3 length is 15 residues. CDR3 loop: CSARSGTGGRNEQFF. For the CDR3, the DNA is TGCAGTGCTAGGTCCGGGACAGGCGGGAGAAATGAGCAGTTCTTC.

The chain carries TRBV20-1 and TRBJ1-1; a weak D match, TRBD1 (5 bases). The CDR3 totals 13 residues. Trimming removed 2 bases at V and 4 bases at J, with 11 bases between. CDR1 and CDR2 from the germline V gene are DFQATT and SNEGSKA (reference sequence). The CDR3 is CSARPGGGTEAFF. The CDR3 DNA reads TGCAGTGCTAGACCCGGGGGGGGCACTGAAGCTTTCTTT.

This clonotype was seen many times. The chain couples TRBV12-3 or TRBV12-4 to TRBJ1-1, with TRBD1 as a possible D gene (5 bases). V was cut by 0 bases and J by 6 bases, with 8 bases left in between. The CDR3 is 13 residues long. The DNA of the CDR3 is TGTGCCAGCAGTTTAGCGGGGGGGGCTGAAGCTTTCTTT. This sequence encodes CASSLAGGAEAFF.

This clonotype was found many times. The chain uses TRBV27 and TRBJ2-1; 9 bases line up with TRBD2. Trimming removed 3 bases from V and 6 bases from J; junction bases left unmatched: 6. The CDR3 has 15 residues. Germline values: CDR1 MNHEY, CDR2 SMNVEV (reference sequence). The CDR3 region has the DNA TGTGCCAGCAGTTTGGTAGCGGGAGCAGGCAATGAGCAGTTCTTC. This gives the protein CASSLVAGAGNEQFF.

Notes on this clonotype: A read error may be the cause here, since a much bigger clone is one base away. The CDR3 DNA is TGTACCAGCACACGGGGGAATCAGCCCCAGCATTTT. It encodes CTSTRGNQPQHF. The rearrangement uses TRBV12-3 or TRBV12-4 and TRBJ1-5; tentative D call: TRBD1 (5 bases). The CDR3 is made up of 12 amino acids.

This clonotype was detected only a few times. The gene calls are TRBV7-2 and TRBJ2-7, with D perhaps TRBD1 (9 bases). Germline CDR1 reads SGHTA; CDR2 reads FQGNSA. V gave up 1 base and J gave up 2 bases, with 15 bases separating them. The CDR3 covers 16 residues. Here the CDR3 reads CASSLGSGTGTYEQYF. The CDR3 DNA sequence: TGTGCCAGCAGCTTAGGTAGCGGGACAGGGACCTACGAGCAGTACTTC.

This clonotype was observed at least ten times. V is TRBV12-3 or TRBV12-4 and J is TRBJ1-5; the D is unclear. This CDR3 contains 13 residues. Deletions cut 7 bases from V and 0 bases from J, with 7 bases between. CDR3 sequence reads: CASTRGSNQPQHF. The CDR3 DNA reads TGTGCCAGCACTCGGGGTAGCAATCAGCCCCAGCATTTT.

This clonotype occurred many times. The rearrangement uses TRBV20-1 and TRBJ1-1; D remains ambiguous. The CDR3 consists of 14 residues. The germline V gene has CDR1 DFQATT and CDR2 SNEGSKA (reference sequence). The V and J ends lost 1 base and 1 base respectively, with 10 bases between them. Here the CDR3 reads CSARVPDKNTEAFF. CDR3 sequence (DNA): TGCAGTGCTAGAGTCCCCGACAAGAACACTGAAGCTTTCTTT.

With respect to this clonotype: A single base separates this from a much larger clone, so it may be a read error. The chain recombines TRBV11-2 with TRBJ2-1, with 9 bases matching TRBD1. CDR1 is SGHAT, CDR2 FQNNGV, per germline. This CDR3 is built from 14 residues. The CDR3 sequence is CTSQADRGVNEQFF. The CDR3 DNA reads TGTACCAGTCAGGCGGACAGGGGTGTCAATGAGCAGTTCTTC.